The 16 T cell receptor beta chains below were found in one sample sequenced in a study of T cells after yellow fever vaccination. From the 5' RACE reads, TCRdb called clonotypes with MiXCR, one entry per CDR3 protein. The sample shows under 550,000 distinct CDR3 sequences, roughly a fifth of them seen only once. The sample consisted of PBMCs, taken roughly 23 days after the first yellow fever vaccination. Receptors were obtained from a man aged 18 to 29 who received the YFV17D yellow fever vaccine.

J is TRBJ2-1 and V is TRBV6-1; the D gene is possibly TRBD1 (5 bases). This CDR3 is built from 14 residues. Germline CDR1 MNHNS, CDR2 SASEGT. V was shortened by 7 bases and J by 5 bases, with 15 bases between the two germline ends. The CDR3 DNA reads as TGTGCCAGCACCTCTGGTCAGGGAAACAATGAGCAGTTCTTC. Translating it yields CASTSGQGNNEQFF.

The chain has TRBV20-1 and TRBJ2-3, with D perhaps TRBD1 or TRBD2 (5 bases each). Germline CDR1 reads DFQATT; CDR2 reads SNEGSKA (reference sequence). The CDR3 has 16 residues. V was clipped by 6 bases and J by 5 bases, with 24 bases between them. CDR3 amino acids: CSAIGESRGRRDTQYF. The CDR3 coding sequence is TGCAGTGCCATAGGTGAATCGAGGGGAAGGAGAGATACGCAGTATTTT.

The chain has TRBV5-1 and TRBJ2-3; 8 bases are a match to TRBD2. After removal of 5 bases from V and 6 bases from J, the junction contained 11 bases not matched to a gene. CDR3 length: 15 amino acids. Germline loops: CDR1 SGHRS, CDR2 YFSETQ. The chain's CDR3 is CASSTGGAWEDTQYF. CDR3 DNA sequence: TGCGCCAGCAGTACCGGGGGGGCCTGGGAGGATACGCAGTATTTT.

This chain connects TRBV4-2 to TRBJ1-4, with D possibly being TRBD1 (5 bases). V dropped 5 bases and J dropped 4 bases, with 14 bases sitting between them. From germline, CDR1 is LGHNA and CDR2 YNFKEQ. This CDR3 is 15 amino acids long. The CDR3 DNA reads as TGTGCCAGCAGCGGCGGGGGAGGTGGTAATGAAAAACTGTTTTTT. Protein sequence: CASSGGGGGNEKLFF.

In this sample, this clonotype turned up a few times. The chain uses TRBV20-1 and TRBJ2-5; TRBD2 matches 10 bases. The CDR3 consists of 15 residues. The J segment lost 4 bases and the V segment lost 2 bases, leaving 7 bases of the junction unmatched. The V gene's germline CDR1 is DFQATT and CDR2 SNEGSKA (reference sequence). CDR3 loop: CSARWSGGAGETQYF. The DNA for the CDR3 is TGCAGTGCTAGATGGAGCGGGGGGGCAGGAGAGACCCAGTACTTC.

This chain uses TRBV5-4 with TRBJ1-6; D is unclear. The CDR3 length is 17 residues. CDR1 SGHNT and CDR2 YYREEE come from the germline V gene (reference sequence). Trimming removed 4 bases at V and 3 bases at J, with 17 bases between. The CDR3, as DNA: TGTGCCAGCAGCCTGGCCGCCGGCTTCTACTATAATTCACCCCTCCACTTT. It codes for CASSLAAGFYYNSPLHF.

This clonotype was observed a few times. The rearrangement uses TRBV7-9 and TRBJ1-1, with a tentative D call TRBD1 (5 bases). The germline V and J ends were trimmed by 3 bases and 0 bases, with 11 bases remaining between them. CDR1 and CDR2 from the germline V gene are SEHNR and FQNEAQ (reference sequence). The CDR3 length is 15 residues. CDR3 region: CASSLNQGMNTEAFF. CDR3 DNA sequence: TGTGCCAGCAGCTTGAACCAGGGCATGAACACTGAAGCTTTCTTT.

CDR3 region: CASSIEAGNGYGYTF. Written as DNA, the CDR3 is TGTGCCAGTAGTATAGAGGCAGGGAACGGCTATGGCTACACCTTC. V gene TRBV19 combines with J gene TRBJ1-2, with D maybe TRBD1 (5 bases). CDR1 is LNHDA, CDR2 SQIVND, per germline (reference sequence). The germline V and J ends were trimmed by 0 bases and 4 bases, with 12 bases remaining between them. The CDR3 has 15 residues.

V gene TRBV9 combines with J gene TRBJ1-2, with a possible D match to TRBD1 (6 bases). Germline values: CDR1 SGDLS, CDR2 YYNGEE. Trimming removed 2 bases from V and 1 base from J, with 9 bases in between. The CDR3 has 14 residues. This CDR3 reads CASSVGQLNYGYTF. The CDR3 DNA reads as TGTGCCAGCAGCGTCGGACAGCTTAACTATGGCTACACCTTC.

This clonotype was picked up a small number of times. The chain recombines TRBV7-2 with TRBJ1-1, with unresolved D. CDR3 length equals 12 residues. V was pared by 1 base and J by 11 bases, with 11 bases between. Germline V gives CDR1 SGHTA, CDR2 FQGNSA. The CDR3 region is CASSLVGPSAFF. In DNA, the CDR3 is TGTGCCAGCAGCTTAGTTGGCCCCTCGGCTTTCTTT. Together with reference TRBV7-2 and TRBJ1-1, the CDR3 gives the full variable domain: GAGVSQSPSNKVTEKGKDVELRCDPISGHTALYWYRQSLGQGLEFLIYFQGNSAPDKSGLPSDRFSAERTGGSVSTLTIQRTQQEDSAVYLCASSLVGPSAFFGQGTRLTVV.

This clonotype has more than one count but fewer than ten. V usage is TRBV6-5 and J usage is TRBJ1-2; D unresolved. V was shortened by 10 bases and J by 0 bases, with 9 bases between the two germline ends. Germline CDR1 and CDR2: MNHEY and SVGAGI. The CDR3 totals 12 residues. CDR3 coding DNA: TGTGCCACTGGTCGGGCTAACTATGGCTACACCTTC. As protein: CATGRANYGYTF.

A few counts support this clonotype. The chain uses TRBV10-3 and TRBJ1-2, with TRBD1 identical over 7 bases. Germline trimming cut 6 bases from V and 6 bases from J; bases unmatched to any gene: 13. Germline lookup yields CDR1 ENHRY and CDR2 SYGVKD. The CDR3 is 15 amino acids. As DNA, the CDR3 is TGTGCCATCAGCGAAACTACAGGGGAGGAGAATGGCTACACCTTC. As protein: CAISETTGEENGYTF.

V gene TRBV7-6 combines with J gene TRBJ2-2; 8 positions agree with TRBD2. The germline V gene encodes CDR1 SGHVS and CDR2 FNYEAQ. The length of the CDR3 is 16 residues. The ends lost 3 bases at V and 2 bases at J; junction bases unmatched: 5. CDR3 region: CASSFVSGINTGELFF. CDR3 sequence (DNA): TGTGCCAGCAGCTTCGTTAGCGGGATAAACACCGGGGAGCTGTTTTTT.

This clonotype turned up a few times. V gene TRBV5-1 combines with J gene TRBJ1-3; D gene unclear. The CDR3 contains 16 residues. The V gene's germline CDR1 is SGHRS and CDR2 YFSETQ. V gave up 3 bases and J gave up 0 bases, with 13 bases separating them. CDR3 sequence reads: CASSWTQTSSGNTIYF. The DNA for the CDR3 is TGCGCCAGCAGCTGGACCCAGACCAGCTCTGGAAACACCATATATTTT.

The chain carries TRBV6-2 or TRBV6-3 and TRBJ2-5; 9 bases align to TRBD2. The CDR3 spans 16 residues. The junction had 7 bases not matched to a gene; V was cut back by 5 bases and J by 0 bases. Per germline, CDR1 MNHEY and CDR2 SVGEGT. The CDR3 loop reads CASSSGGHPYQETQYF. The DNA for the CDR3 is TGTGCCAGCAGTAGCGGGGGGCACCCCTACCAAGAGACCCAGTACTTC.

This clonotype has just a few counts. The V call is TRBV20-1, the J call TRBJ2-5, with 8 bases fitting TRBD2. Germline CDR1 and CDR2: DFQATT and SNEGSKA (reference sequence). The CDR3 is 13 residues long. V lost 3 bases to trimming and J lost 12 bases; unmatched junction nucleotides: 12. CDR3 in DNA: TGCAGTGCTAGCCCCCGGGGGGGGACTACCGAGTACTTC. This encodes CSASPRGGTTEYF.